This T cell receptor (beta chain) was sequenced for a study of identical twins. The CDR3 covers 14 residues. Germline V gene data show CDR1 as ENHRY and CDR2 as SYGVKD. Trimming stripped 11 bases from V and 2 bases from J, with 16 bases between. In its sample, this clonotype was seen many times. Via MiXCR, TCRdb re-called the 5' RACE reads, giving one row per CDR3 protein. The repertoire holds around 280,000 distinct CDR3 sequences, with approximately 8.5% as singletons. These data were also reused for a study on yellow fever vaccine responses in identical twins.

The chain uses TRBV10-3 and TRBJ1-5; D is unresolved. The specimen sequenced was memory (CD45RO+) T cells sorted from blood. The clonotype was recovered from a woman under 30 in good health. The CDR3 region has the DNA TGTGCCGTAAACGAGGGTGGTGGCAATCAGCCCCAGCATTTT. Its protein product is CAVNEGGGNQPQHF.